A single sample is the source of the 23 T cell receptor beta chains below, sequenced in a study of shared clonotypes between healthy human individuals. Repertoires were generated with immunoSEQ multiplex PCR, while TCRdb's copy carries only in-frame clones and drops some. The sample includes about 1.1 million clones, around 78% of them seen just once. The material sequenced was memory CD4+ T cells from PBMCs. The subset was: CD45RA-negative fraction. The source of these receptors is a man between 18 and 35 years old in good health. Some clones in this sample may be carry-over from other donors' samples.

In this sample, this clone turned up once. The chain carries TRBV6-6 and TRBJ1-5; 7 bases map to TRBD1. V lost 0 bases to trimming and J lost 4 bases; unmatched junction nucleotides: 6. The CDR3 contains 16 residues. CDR1 and CDR2 (germline): MNHNY, SVGAGI (reference sequence). This CDR3 reads CASSYSRDSQNQPQHF. CDR3 sequence (DNA): TGTGCCAGCAGTTACTCGAGGGACAGCCAAAATCAGCCCCAGCATTTT.

The chain combines TRBV2 with TRBJ1-4, with TRBD1 identical over 8 bases. Germline lookup yields CDR1 SNHLY and CDR2 FYNNEI. The CDR3 spans 17 residues. V shed 1 base and J 2 bases; nucleotides not matched to a gene: 6. The CDR3 sequence is CASSEGTGYVTNEKLFF. CDR3 nucleotide sequence: TGTGCCAGCAGTGAAGGGACAGGGTACGTCACTAATGAAAAACTGTTTTTT.

The chain uses TRBV19 and TRBJ2-7, with 7 bases matching TRBD2. CDR1 is LNHDA and CDR2 is SQIVND in the germline V gene (reference sequence). Trimming cost V 5 bases and J 8 bases; bases outside gene matches: 15. The CDR3 extends over 15 amino acids. This CDR3 reads CASSGGLVVNGQQYF. For the CDR3, the DNA is TGTGCCAGTAGTGGAGGACTAGTCGTTAATGGCCAGCAGTACTTC. Combining the CDR3 with reference TRBV19 and TRBJ2-7 gives the whole variable domain DGGITQSPKYLFRKEGQNVTLSCEQNLNHDAMYWYRQDPGQGLRLIYYSQIVNDFQKGDIAEGYSVSREKKESFPLTVTSAQKNPTAFYLCASSGGLVVNGQQYFGPGTRLTVT.

The chain couples TRBV28 to TRBJ2-7; TRBD2 matches 8 bases. From germline, CDR1 is MDHEN and CDR2 SYDVKM. There are 15 residues in the CDR3. Trimming took 7 bases from V and 6 from J; bases not matched to a gene: 14. The CDR3 sequence: CASNGLANMGIEQYF. The CDR3, as DNA: TGTGCCAGCAACGGACTAGCAAATATGGGGATCGAGCAGTACTTC.

In regard to this clone: This sequence is one base from a far larger clone and is likely a read error. This specimen includes other DNA sequences encoding the same CDR3. The CDR3 DNA is TGTGCCTCCTCGGACGGGGGTTCAGAGACTGAGGCTTTCTTT. Amino acids: CASSDGGSETEAFF. The J gene is TRBJ1-1, the V gene TRBV30, with D perhaps matching TRBD1 (5 bases). This CDR3 comprises 14 residues. Germline V gene sequence: CDR1 GTSNPN, CDR2 SVGIG (reference sequence).

This chain links TRBV4-2 with TRBJ1-1; no definite D call. Germline lookup yields CDR1 LGHNA and CDR2 YNFKEQ. This CDR3 is 18 amino acids long. Trimming took off 7 bases at V and 1 base at J, with 25 bases between the two ends. The CDR3 protein is CASINRLGPTGRNTEAFF. In DNA, the CDR3 is TGTGCCAGCATCAACCGTCTCGGCCCGACGGGAAGGAACACTGAAGCTTTCTTT.

With respect to this clone: Within the sample, other DNA sequences also encode this same CDR3. The rearrangement uses TRBV30 and TRBJ2-7; TRBD1 might be the D (6 bases). This CDR3 has 11 residues. The V gene lost 3 bases and the J gene lost 3 bases, with 6 bases spanning the gap. Germline CDR1 is GTSNPN and CDR2 is SVGIG (reference sequence). The CDR3 nucleotides are TGTGCCTGGAGCAGGGGCTACGAGCAGTACTTC. Translated: CAWSRGYEQYF.

The chain links TRBV7-9 to TRBJ2-1; 8 bases are a match to TRBD1. The V gene's germline CDR1 is SEHNR and CDR2 FQNEAQ (reference sequence). With V trimmed by 3 bases and J by 0 bases, 4 bases remained unmatched. The CDR3 is 16 amino acids. Here the CDR3 reads CASSFSDRGSYNEQFF. Here the CDR3 DNA reads TGTGCCAGCAGCTTTAGCGACAGGGGCTCCTACAATGAGCAGTTCTTC.

This clone was observed once. This chain uses TRBV2 with TRBJ1-5; D remains unclear. Germline CDR1 is SNHLY and CDR2 is FYNNEI. This CDR3 is 15 amino acids long. Trimming took off 4 bases at V and 0 bases at J, with 10 bases between the two ends. The CDR3 DNA reads TGTGCCAGCAGTGCCACAGTCTATAGCAATCAGCCCCAGCATTTT. The encoded protein is CASSATVYSNQPQHF.

The CDR3 region is CAWSVTGGGNTIYF. The CDR3 coding sequence is TGTGCCTGGAGTGTAACAGGGGGGGGAAACACCATATATTTT. The chain recombines TRBV30 with TRBJ1-3; TRBD1 agrees at 8 bases. From germline, CDR1 is GTSNPN and CDR2 SVGIG (reference sequence). This CDR3 contains 14 residues. After removal of 0 bases from V and 4 bases from J, the junction contained 2 bases not matched to a gene. The full variable domain, completed using reference TRBV30 and TRBJ1-3, is SQTIHQWPATLVQPVGSPLSLECTVEGTSNPNLYWYRQAAGRGLQLLFYSVGIGQISSEVPQNLSASRPQDRQFILSSKKLLLSDSGFYLCAWSVTGGGNTIYFGEGSWLTVV.

The CDR3 reads CAWRRQSTNEKLFF. CDR3 DNA sequence: TGTGCCTGGAGAAGACAGTCAACTAATGAAAAACTGTTTTTT. The V and J genes are TRBV30 and TRBJ1-4; D possibly corresponds to TRBD1 (5 bases). This CDR3 is built from 14 residues. Trimming pared 3 bases from V and 0 bases from J, leaving 8 bases between. The germline V gene has CDR1 GTSNPN and CDR2 SVGIG (reference sequence).

The chain recombines TRBV11-2 with TRBJ2-2; tentative D call: TRBD1 (5 bases). The CDR3 has 17 residues. Germline CDR1 is SGHAT and CDR2 is FQNNGV. The ends were cut back, 4 bases at V and 7 bases at J, with 22 bases in the middle. This chain's CDR3 is CASSSFLQGLSGGELFF. CDR3 bases: TGTGCCAGCAGCTCATTTCTCCAGGGTTTGTCCGGCGGGGAGCTGTTTTTT.

The chain uses TRBV7-8 and TRBJ2-3, with 8 nucleotides matching TRBD2. V dropped 3 bases and J dropped 6; count of bases not matched to a gene: 14. Germline CDR1 is SGHVS and CDR2 is FQNEAQ. There are 17 residues in the CDR3. For the CDR3, the DNA is TGTGCCAGCAGCTTCGTGACGGGAGGGAGGTCGAAGGATACGCAGTATTTT. Translating gives CASSFVTGGRSKDTQYF.

The gene calls are TRBV6-4 and TRBJ2-2; tentatively, D is TRBD2 (5 bases). V dropped 7 bases and J dropped 5 bases, with 11 bases sitting between them. This CDR3 is 13 amino acids long. CDR1 and CDR2 (germline): MRHNA, SNTAGT. The CDR3 sequence: CASKARETGELFF. The CDR3 DNA sequence: TGTGCCAGCAAGGCCCGGGAAACCGGGGAGCTGTTTTTT.

This clone was seen a few times. V is TRBV21-1 and J is TRBJ1-2. TRBV21-1 is a pseudogene locus. This CDR3 contains 15 residues. CDR3 DNA: TGTGCCAGCAGCTCAAAGGGCAGCGCAAACTATGGCTACACCTTC. This translates into CASSSKGSANYGYTF.

This clone was found a few times. The J gene is TRBJ1-1, the V gene TRBV25-1, with D perhaps TRBD1 (5 bases). Deletions cut 4 bases from V and 0 bases from J, with 12 bases between. This CDR3 region has 15 residues. Germline CDR1 MGHDK, CDR2 SYGVNS. This CDR3 is CASSGRVQMNTEAFF. DNA for the CDR3: TGTGCCAGCAGTGGCAGGGTCCAAATGAACACTGAAGCTTTCTTT. The whole variable domain, filled in from reference TRBV25-1 and TRBJ1-1, reads EADIYQTPRYLVIGTGKKITLECSQTMGHDKMYWYQQDPGMELHLIHYSYGVNSTEKGDLSSESTVSRIRTEHFPLTLESARPSHTSQYLCASSGRVQMNTEAFFGQGTRLTVV.

This clone was observed many times. The CDR3 spells CASRRPPNYGYTF. In nucleotides, the CDR3 is TGTGCCAGCAGAAGACCGCCTAACTATGGCTACACCTTC. V and J are TRBV28 and TRBJ1-2; D unresolved. V was shortened by 6 bases and J by 0 bases, with 8 bases between the two germline ends. The CDR3 spans 13 residues. Per the germline V gene, CDR1 is MDHEN and CDR2 is SYDVKM.

The chain joins TRBV7-2 to TRBJ2-7; 8 bases are shared with TRBD2. This CDR3 has 14 amino acids. The V gene's germline CDR1 is SGHTA and CDR2 FQGNSA. The junction had 4 bases not matched to a gene; V was cut back by 1 base and J by 5 bases. As DNA, the CDR3 is TGTGCCAGCAGCTTAGGGGGACTAGTCCACGAGCAGTACTTC. Amino acid sequence: CASSLGGLVHEQYF.

The CDR3, as DNA: TGTGCCAGCAGTGGCAGTCGAGGAACTGAAGCTTTCTTT. Protein sequence: CASSGSRGTEAFF. The chain recombines TRBV2 with TRBJ1-1; D is uncertain. CDR3 length: 13 residues. In germline, CDR1 is SNHLY, CDR2 FYNNEI. V lost 4 bases and J 5 bases, leaving 11 bases between the germline ends. Supplemented by reference TRBV2 and TRBJ1-1, the full variable domain reads EPEVTQTPSHQVTQMGQEVILRCVPISNHLYFYWYRQILGQKVEFLVSFYNNEISEKSEIFDDQFSVERPDGSNFTLKIRSTKLEDSAMYFCASSGSRGTEAFFGQGTRLTVV.

The V call is TRBV7-2, the J call TRBJ2-1; D call uncertain. Germline loops: CDR1 SGHTA, CDR2 FQGNSA. Deletions cut 0 bases from V and 7 bases from J, with 10 bases between. This CDR3 region has 14 residues. The CDR3: CASSLAALRNEQFF. The CDR3 coding sequence is TGTGCCAGCAGCTTAGCAGCTCTCCGGAATGAGCAGTTCTTC.

The chain employs TRBV28 and TRBJ2-7; 7 bases fit TRBD1. The germline V gene has CDR1 MDHEN and CDR2 SYDVKM. The CDR3 is made up of 16 amino acids. With V trimmed by 5 bases and J by 5 bases, 15 bases remained unmatched. The DNA for the CDR3 is TGTGCCAGCAGTACAAGGACAGGATCCGTCCCAGACGAGCAGTACTTC. Translating gives CASSTRTGSVPDEQYF.

The genes are TRBV5-1 and TRBJ2-1; TRBD1 agrees at 8 bases. V lost 4 bases to trimming and J lost 9 bases; unmatched junction nucleotides: 6. This CDR3 is built from 13 residues. Germline CDR1 reads SGHRS; CDR2 reads YFSETQ. CDR3 coding DNA: TGCGCCAGCAGCAACGGACAGGGCGGTGAGCAGTTCTTC. Its translation is CASSNGQGGEQFF. The variable domain in full, with the rest retrieved from reference TRBV5-1 and TRBJ2-1, is KAGVTQTPRYLIKTRGQQVTLSCSPISGHRSVSWYQQTPGQGLQFLFEYFSETQRNKGNFPGRFSGRQFSNSRSEMNVSTLELGDSALYLCASSNGQGGEQFFGPGTRLTVL.

The chain couples TRBV7-9 to TRBJ2-3, with TRBD1 matching 7 bases. V shed 6 bases and J 1 base; nucleotides not matched to a gene: 7. This CDR3 contains 15 residues. Germline loops: CDR1 SEHNR, CDR2 FQNEAQ (reference sequence). The CDR3 DNA follows: TGTGCCAGCAGTCGAGGGGGCGGACGCACAGATACGCAGTATTTT. Translating gives CASSRGGGRTDTQYF.